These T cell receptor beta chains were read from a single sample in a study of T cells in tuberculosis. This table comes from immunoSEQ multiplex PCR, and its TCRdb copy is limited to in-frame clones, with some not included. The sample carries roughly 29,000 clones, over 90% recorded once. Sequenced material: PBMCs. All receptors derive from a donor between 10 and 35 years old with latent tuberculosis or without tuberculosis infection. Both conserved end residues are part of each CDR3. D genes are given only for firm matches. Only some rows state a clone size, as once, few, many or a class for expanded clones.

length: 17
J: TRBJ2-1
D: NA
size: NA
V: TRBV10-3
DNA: TGTGCCATCAGTGAGTCTATGGGGGGAAGCTCCTACAATGAGCAGTTCTTC
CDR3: CAISESMGGSSYNEQFF

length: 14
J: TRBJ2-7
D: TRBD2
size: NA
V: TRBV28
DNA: TGTGCCAGCAGTTCCACCGGGACTAGCTACGAGCAGTACTTC
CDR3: CASSSTGTSYEQYF

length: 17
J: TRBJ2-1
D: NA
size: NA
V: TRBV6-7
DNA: TGTGCCAGCAGTTACTCGTACGGCCAGGGGAGATACAATGAGCAGTTCTTC
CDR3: CASSYSYGQGRYNEQFF

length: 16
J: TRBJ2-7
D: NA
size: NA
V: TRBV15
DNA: TGTGCCACCAGCAGAGGCGAATCTAGGAGGGGAGACGAGCAGTACTTC
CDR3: CATSRGESRRGDEQYF

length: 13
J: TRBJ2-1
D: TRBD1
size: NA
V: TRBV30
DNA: TGTGCCTGGAGTCTGACAGGGAACAATGAGCAGTTCTTC
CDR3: CAWSLTGNNEQFF

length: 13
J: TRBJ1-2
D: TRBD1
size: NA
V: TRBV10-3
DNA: TGTGCCATCAGGATGGACAGGGTAGCTGGCTACACCTTC
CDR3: CAIRMDRVAGYTF

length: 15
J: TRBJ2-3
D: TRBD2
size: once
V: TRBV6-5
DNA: TGTGCCAGCAGTTACGGAGCGGGGTTCACAGATACGCAGTATTTT
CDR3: CASSYGAGFTDTQYF

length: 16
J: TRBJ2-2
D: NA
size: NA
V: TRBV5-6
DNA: TGTGCCAGCAGCTTGTACAGGGTTCAGAACACCGGGGAGCTGTTTTTT
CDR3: CASSLYRVQNTGELFF

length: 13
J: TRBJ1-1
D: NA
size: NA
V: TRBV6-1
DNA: TGTGCCAGCAGTGGACGGGGGAACACTGAAGCTTTCTTT
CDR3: CASSGRGNTEAFF

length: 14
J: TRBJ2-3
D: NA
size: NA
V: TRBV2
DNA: TGTGCCAGCCTTAGATCCTCTAGCACAGATACGCAGTATTTT
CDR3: CASLRSSSTDTQYF

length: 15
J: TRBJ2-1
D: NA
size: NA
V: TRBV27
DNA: TGTGCCAGCAGTTTAGGTTGGGCGGGCCACAATGAGCAGTTCTTC
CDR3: CASSLGWAGHNEQFF

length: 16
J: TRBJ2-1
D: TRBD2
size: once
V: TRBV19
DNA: TGTGCCAGTAGTATATCCCTAGCGGGCCAACCGAGTGAGCAGTTCTTC
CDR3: CASSISLAGQPSEQFF

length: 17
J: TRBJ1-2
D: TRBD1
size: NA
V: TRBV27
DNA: TGTGCCAGCAGTTCACCCACTCGGGACAGCGGTAACTATGGCTACACCTTC
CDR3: CASSSPTRDSGNYGYTF

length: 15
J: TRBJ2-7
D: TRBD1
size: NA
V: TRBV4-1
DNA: TGCGCCAGCAGCCAAGAACAGGGGTCTACCTACGAGCAGTACTTC
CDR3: CASSQEQGSTYEQYF

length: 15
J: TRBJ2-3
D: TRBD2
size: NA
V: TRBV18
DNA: TGTGCCAGCTTACCACTAGCGGATTTCACAGATACGCAGTATTTT
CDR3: CASLPLADFTDTQYF

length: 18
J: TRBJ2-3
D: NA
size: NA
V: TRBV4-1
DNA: TGCGCCAGCAGCCAAGTCGGGGGTAGCGGAGCCTCCACAGATACGCAGTATTTT
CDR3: CASSQVGGSGASTDTQYF

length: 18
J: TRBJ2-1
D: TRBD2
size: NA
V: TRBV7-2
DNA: TGTGCCAGCAGCTTAGCGCTCGGACTAGCGGGTCGGGACAATGAGCAGTTCTTC
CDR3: CASSLALGLAGRDNEQFF

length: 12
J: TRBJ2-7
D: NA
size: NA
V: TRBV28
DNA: TGTGCCAGCAGCCAACTAGCTTCCGAGCAGTACTTC
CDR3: CASSQLASEQYF

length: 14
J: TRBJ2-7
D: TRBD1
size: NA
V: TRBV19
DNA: TGTGCCAGTAGTTATGACGGACAGGGGTACGAGCAGTACTTC
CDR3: CASSYDGQGYEQYF

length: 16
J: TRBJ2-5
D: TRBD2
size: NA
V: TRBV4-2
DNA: TGTGCCAGCAGCCCCAATAGCGGGAGGGGGCAAGAGACCCAGTACTTC
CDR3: CASSPNSGRGQETQYF

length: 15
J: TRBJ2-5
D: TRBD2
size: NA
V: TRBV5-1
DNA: TGCGCCAGCAGCTCCAGACTAGCGGGAGCAGAGACCCAGTACTTC
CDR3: CASSSRLAGAETQYF

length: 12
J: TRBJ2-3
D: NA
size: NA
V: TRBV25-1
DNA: TGTGCCAGCAGTACCCTAGGAGATACGCAGTATTTT
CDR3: CASSTLGDTQYF

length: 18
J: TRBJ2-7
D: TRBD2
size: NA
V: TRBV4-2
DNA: TGTGCCAGCAGCCAAGATCGGGCAGCGGGAGGTAGCACCTACGAGCAGTACTTC
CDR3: CASSQDRAAGGSTYEQYF

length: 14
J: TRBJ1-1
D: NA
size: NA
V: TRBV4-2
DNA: TGTGCCAGCAGCCTAGCGACGGGACACCATGAAGCTTTCTTT
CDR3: CASSLATGHHEAFF

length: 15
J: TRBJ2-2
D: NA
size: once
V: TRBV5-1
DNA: TGCGCCAGCAGCTTGGTGGGGGGATACACCGGGGAGCTGTTTTTT
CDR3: CASSLVGGYTGELFF

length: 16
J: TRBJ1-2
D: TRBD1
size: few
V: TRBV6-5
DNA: TGTGCCAGCAGTTACGTGAGGACAGGGGGCGGCTATGGCTACACCTTC
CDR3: CASSYVRTGGGYGYTF

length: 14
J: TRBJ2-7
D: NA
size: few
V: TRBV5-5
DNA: TGTGCCAGCAGCTTGGCTTCTACTAGCCACGAGCAGTACTTC
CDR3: CASSLASTSHEQYF

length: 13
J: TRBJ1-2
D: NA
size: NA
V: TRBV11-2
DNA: TGTGCCAGCAGCCCTACAGGGTACTATGGCTACACCTTC
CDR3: CASSPTGYYGYTF

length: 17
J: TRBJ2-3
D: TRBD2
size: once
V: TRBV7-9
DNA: TGTGCCAGCAGCTTAGTCGCGGGGGGGCTTGGCACAGATACGCAGTATTTT
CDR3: CASSLVAGGLGTDTQYF

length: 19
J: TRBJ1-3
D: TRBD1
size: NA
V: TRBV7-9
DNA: TGTGCCAGCAGCGTGCCGGGACAGGGGGTGGCCTGGACTGGAAACACCATATATTTT
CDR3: CASSVPGQGVAWTGNTIYF

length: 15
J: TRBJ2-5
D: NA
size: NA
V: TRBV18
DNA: TGTGCCAGCTCACCCCGTCTACGGGATAAAGAGACCCAGTACTTC
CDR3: CASSPRLRDKETQYF

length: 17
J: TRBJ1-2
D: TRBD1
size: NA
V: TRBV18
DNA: TGTGCCAGCTCACCACCGTTGGACAGGGGATCTCTCTATGGCTACACCTTC
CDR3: CASSPPLDRGSLYGYTF

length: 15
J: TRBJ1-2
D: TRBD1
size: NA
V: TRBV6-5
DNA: TGTGCCAGCAGTTACCGAGGACAGGGGAGCCATGGCTACACCTTC
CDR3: CASSYRGQGSHGYTF

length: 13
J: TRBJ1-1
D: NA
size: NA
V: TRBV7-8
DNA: TGTGCCAGTACGGGACACGTTCCGTCTGAAGCTTTCTTT
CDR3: CASTGHVPSEAFF

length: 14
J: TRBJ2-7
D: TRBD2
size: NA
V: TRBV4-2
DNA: TGTGCCAGCAGGCCGACTAGCGGAACCTACGAGCAGTACTTC
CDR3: CASRPTSGTYEQYF

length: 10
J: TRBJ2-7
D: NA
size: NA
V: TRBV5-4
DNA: TGTGCCAGCAGCGGGAGCGAGCAGTACTTC
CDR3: CASSGSEQYF

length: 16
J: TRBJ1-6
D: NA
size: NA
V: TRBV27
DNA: TGTGCCAGCAGCTTAGTTCAAGGGGGTTTGGCTTCACCCCTCCACTTT
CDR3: CASSLVQGGLASPLHF

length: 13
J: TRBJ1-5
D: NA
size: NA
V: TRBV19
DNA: TGTGCCAGTAGTAGACAGGACAATCAGCCCCAGCATTTT
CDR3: CASSRQDNQPQHF

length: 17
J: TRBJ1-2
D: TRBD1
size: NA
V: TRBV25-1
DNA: TGTGCCAGCAGAGAATCCGGGACAGGCGCGAAATTCTATGGCTACACCTTC
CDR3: CASRESGTGAKFYGYTF

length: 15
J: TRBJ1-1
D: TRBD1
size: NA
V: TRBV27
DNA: TGTGCCAGCAGTGTTAGGGGGCAGATGAACACTGAAGCTTTCTTT
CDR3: CASSVRGQMNTEAFF

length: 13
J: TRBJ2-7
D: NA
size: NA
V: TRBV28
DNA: TGTGCCAGCAGAACCCGGATACAGGGCGAGCAGTACTTC
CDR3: CASRTRIQGEQYF

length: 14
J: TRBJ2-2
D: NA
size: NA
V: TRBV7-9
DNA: TGTGCCAGCAGCTTACAGGGAAACACCGGGGAGCTGTTTTTT
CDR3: CASSLQGNTGELFF

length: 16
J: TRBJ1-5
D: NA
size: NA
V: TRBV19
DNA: TGTGCCAGTAGTATATCTCCGCGGATTAGCAATCAGCCCCAGCATTTT
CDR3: CASSISPRISNQPQHF

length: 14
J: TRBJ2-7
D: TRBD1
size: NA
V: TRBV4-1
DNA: TGCGCCAGCAGCGAGGACAGGAGCCCCTACGAGCAGTACTTC
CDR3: CASSEDRSPYEQYF

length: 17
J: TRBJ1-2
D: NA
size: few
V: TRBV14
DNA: TGTGCCAGCAGCCAAGATATTATAGATGAAGCTAACTATGGCTACACCTTC
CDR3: CASSQDIIDEANYGYTF

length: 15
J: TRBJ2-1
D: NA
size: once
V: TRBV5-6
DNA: TGTGCCAGCAGCATGCTCAGGGGGGACTACAATGAGCAGTTCTTC
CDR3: CASSMLRGDYNEQFF

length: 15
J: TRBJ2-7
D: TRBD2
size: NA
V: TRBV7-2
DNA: TGTGCCAGCAGCTTAGTGGCGGGGGGCGGATGGGAGCAGTACTTC
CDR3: CASSLVAGGGWEQYF

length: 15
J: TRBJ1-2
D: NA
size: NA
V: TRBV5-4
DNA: TGTGCCAGCAGCTTGGCCATAGGGGGAAACTATGGCTACACCTTC
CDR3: CASSLAIGGNYGYTF

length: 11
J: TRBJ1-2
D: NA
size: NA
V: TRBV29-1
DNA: TGCAGCGTCGGAGCTAACTATGGCTACACCTTC
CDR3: CSVGANYGYTF

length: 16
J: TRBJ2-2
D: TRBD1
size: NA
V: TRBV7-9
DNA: TGTGCCAGCAGCTCATCAGGGGGAGCGAACACCGGGGAGCTGTTTTTT
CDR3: CASSSSGGANTGELFF

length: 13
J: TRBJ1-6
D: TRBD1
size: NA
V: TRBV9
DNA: TGTGCCAGCAGCGTAAGGGGGCTGTCACCCCTCCACTTT
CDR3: CASSVRGLSPLHF

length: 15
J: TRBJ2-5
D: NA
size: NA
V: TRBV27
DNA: TGTGCCAGTTGCCCACACGGGGAGACCCAAGAGACCCAGTACTTC
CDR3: CASCPHGETQETQYF

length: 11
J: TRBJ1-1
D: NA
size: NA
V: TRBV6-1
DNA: TGTGCCAGCAGTGATGTCGGGGAGGCTTTCTTT
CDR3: CASSDVGEAFF

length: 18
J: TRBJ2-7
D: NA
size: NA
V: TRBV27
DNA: TGTGCCAGCGCGGGAGTTAAGGGGGGGGTAAACTACGGGTACGAGCAGTACTTC
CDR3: CASAGVKGGVNYGYEQYF